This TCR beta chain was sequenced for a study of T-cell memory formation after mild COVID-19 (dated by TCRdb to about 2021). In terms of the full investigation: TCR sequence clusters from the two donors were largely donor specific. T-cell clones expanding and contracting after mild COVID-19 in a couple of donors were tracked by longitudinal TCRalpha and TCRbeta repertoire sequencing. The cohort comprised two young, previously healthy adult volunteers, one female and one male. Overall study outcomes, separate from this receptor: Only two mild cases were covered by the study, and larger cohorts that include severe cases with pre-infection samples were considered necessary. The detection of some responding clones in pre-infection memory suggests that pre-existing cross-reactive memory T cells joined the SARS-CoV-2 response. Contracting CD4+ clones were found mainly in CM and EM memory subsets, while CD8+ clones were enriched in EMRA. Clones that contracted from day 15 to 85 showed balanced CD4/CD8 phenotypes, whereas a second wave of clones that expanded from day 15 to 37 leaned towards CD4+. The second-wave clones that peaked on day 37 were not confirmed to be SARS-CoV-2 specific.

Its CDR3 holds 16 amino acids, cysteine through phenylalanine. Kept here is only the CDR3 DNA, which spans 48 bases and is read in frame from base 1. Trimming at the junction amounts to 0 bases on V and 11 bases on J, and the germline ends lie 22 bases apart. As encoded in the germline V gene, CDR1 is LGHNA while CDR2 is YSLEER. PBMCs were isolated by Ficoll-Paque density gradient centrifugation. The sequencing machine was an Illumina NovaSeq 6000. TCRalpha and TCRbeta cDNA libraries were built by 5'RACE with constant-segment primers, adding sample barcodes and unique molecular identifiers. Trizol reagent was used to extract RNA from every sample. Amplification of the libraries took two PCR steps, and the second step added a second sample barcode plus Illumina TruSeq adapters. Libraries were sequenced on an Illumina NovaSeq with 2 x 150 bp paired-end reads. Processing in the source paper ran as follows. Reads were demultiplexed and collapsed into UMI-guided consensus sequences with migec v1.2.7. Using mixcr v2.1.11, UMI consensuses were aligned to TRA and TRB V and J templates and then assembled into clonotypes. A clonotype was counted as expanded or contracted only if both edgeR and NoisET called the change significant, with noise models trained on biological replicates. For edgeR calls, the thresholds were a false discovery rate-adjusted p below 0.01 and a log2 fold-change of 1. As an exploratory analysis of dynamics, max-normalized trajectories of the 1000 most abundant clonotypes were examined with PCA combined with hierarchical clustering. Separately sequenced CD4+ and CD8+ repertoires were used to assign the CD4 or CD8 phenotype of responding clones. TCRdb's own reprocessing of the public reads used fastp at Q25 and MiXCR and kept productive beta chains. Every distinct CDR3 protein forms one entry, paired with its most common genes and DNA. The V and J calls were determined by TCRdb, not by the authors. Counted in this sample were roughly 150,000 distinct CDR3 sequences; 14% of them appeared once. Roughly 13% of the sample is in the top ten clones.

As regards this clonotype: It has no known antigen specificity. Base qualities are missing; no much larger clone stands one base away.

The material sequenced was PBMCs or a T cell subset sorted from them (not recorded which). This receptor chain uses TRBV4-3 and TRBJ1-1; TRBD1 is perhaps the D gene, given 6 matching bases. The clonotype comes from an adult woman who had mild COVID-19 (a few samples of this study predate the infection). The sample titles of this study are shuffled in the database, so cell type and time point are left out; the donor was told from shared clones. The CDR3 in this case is CASSQDLGQLGRGAFF. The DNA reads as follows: TGCGCCAGCAGCCAAGATCTCGGACAGCTAGGGAGAGGGGCTTTCTTT.